The 5 T cell receptor beta chains below come from one sample, sequenced in a study of blood T cell repertoires in COVID-19. Clones were read by immunoSEQ multiplex PCR, and TCRdb kept only the in-frame ones, dropping some. Of 97,000 or so clones listed, roughly 87% are singletons. The sequenced material came from peripheral blood. All receptors come from an elderly man with acute or convalescent COVID-19.

The V and J genes are TRBV28 and TRBJ1-1, with D possibly TRBD1 on 6 matching bases. The CDR3 covers 13 residues. Between the trimmed V and J ends, which lost 6 bases and 3 bases, there was a span of 11 bases. The V gene's germline CDR1 is MDHEN and CDR2 SYDVKM. The CDR3 nucleotides are TGTGCCAGCAGCCTCCAGGGGTACACTGAAGCTTTCTTT. Residues: CASSLQGYTEAFF.

A word on this clone: The CDR3 end shows no conserved phenylalanine or tryptophan, and so a read error is likely. No DNA is shown, since the ends of the CDR3 on it are uncertain; the CDR3 is the one TCRdb lists. The CDR3: CASQKGLAGVL. This chain joins TRBV18 and TRBJ2-3; whether TRBD2, the table's D call, matches the DNA was not checked. Counting both end residues, the CDR3 totals 11 amino acids. Per the germline V gene, CDR1 is KGHSH and CDR2 is LQKENI.

This chain joins TRBV28 and TRBJ2-4; unclear D gene. This CDR3 region has 17 residues. The V gene lost 5 bases and the J gene lost 3 bases, with 20 bases spanning the gap. Per the germline V gene, CDR1 is MDHEN and CDR2 is SYDVKM. The CDR3 here is CASSPVLSNTDKNIQYF. In nucleotides, the CDR3 is TGTGCCAGCAGTCCCGTGTTATCCAACACCGACAAAAACATTCAGTACTTC.

The chain joins TRBV5-1 to TRBJ2-1, with a possible D match to TRBD1 (5 bases). V shed 9 bases and J shed 5 bases, with 18 bases lying between them. The CDR3 length is 14 residues. In germline, CDR1 is SGHRS, CDR2 YFSETQ. The CDR3 loop is CATQVGPGNNEQFF. The CDR3, as DNA: TGCGCCACCCAGGTGGGGCCTGGAAACAATGAGCAGTTCTTC.

The rearrangement uses TRBV5-5 and TRBJ1-6, with a weak D call TRBD1 (5 bases). Trimming removed 2 bases at V and 8 bases at J, with 14 bases between. Germline CDR1 reads SGHKS; CDR2 reads YYEKEE (reference sequence). The CDR3 totals 15 residues. In DNA, the CDR3 is TGTGCCAGCAGCTTAAAGACAGTGATAGATTCACCCCTCCACTTT. It translates to CASSLKTVIDSPLHF.